This TCR beta chain was captured in a study of regulatory T cells in long-lasting Graves disease. Time point: persistent/refractory GD, antithyroid drugs over 5 years with positive TRAb. Following extraction of RNA from PBMCs, that RNA was used to make the TCR library. Building the TCR beta libraries relied on iRepertoire HTBI primers, and CDR3 regions underwent Arm-PCR. A single record per CDR3 protein comes from TCRdb applying MiXCR to the multiplex PCR reads. The sample includes more than 300,000 distinct CDR3 sequences, around 20% of them seen just once. This clonotype was counted at least ten times. V lost 5 bases and J lost 5; bases outside the gene matches: 2. The germline V gene encodes CDR1 DFQATT and CDR2 SNEGSKA (reference sequence). The CDR3 extends over 12 amino acids.

The rearrangement links TRBV20-1 to TRBJ2-5, with 10 bases lining up with TRBD1. This receptor was identified in a female donor with Graves disease. The sample here was peripheral blood mononuclear cells (PBMCs), taken when the disease was refractory, from a patient treated with antithyroid drugs. CDR3 in amino acids: CSAGGQGETQYF. CDR3 nucleotides: TGCAGTGCTGGGGGACAGGGGGAGACCCAGTACTTC.